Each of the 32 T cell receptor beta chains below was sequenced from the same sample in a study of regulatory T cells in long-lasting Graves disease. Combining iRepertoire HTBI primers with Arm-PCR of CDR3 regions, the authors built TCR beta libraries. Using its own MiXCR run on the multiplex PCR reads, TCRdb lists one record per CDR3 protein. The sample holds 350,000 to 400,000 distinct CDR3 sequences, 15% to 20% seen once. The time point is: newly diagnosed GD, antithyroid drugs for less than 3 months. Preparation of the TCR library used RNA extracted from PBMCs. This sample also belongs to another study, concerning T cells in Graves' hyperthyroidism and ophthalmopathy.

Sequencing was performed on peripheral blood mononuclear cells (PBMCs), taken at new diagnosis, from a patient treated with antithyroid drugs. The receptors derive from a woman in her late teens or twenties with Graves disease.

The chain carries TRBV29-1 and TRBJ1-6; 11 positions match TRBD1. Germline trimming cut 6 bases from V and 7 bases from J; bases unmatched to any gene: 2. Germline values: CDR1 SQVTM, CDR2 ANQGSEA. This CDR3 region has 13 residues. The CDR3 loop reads CSVGQGGNSPLHF. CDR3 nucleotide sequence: TGCAGCGTGGGACAGGGGGGGAATTCACCCCTCCACTTT.

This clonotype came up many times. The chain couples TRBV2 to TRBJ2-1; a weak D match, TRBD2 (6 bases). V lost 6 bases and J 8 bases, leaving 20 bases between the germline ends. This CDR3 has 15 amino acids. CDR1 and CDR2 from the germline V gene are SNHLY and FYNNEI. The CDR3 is CASRYGLRSRDEQFF. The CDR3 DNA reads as TGTGCCAGCAGGTACGGACTAAGATCTCGAGATGAGCAGTTCTTC.

The CDR3: CASSPTFGGYTDTQYF. The CDR3 DNA reads TGTGCCAGCAGTCCAACCTTCGGGGGGTACACAGATACGCAGTATTTT. The V and J genes are TRBV6-1 and TRBJ2-3, with 7 positions matching TRBD2. J was trimmed by 2 bases and V by 5 bases; bases with no gene match: 10. CDR1 is MNHNS, CDR2 SASEGT, per germline. This CDR3 region has 16 residues.

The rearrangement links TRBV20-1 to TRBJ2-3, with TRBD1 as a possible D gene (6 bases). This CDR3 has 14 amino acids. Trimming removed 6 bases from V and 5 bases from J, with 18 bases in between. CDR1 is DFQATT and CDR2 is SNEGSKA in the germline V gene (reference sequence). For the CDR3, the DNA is TGCAGTGCCATCCGGGACACACGGAGAGATACGCAGTATTTT. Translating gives CSAIRDTRRDTQYF.

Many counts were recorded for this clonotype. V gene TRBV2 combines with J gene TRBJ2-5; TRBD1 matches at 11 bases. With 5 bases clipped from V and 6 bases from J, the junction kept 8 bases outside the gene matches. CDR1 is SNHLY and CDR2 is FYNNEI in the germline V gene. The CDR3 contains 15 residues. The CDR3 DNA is TGTGCCAGCAGTAGTCCGGGACAGGGGGTGAAGACCCAGTACTTC. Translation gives CASSSPGQGVKTQYF. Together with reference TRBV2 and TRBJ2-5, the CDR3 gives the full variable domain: EPEVTQTPSHQVTQMGQEVILRCVPISNHLYFYWYRQILGQKVEFLVSFYNNEISEKSEIFDDQFSVERPDGSNFTLKIRSTKLEDSAMYFCASSSPGQGVKTQYFGPGTRLLVL.

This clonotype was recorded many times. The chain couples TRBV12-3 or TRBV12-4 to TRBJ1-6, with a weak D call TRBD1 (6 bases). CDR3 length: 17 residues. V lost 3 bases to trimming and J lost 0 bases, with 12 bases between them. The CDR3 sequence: CASSFLAGASYNSPLHF. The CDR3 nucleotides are TGTGCCAGCAGTTTTCTGGCGGGGGCCTCCTATAATTCACCCCTCCACTTT.

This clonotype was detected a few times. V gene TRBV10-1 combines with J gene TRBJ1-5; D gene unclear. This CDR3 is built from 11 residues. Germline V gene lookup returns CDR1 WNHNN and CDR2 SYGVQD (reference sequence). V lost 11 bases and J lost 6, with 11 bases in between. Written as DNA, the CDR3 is TGCGCCGGGTGGGTTAGTCAGCCCCAGCATTTT. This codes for CAGWVSQPQHF.

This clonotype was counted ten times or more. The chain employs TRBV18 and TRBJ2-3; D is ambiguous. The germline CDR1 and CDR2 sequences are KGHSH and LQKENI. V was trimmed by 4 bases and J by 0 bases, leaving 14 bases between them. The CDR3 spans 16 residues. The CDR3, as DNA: TGTGCCAGCTCACAAAACTTAAGGCGGAGCACAGATACGCAGTATTTT. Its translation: CASSQNLRRSTDTQYF.

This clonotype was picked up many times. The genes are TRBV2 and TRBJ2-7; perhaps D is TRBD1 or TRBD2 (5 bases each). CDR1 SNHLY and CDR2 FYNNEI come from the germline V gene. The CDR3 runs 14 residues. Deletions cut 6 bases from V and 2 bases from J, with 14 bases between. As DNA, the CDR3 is TGTGCCAGCAGCCAGAGACAGACTACCTACGAGCAGTACTTC. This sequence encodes CASSQRQTTYEQYF.

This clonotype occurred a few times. The DNA for the CDR3 is TGCGCCAGCAGACGACAGCCCGCGGGCGAGCAGTACTTC. Translation: CASRRQPAGEQYF. V usage is TRBV10-2 and J usage is TRBJ2-7; D tentatively fits TRBD1 or TRBD2 (5 bases each). The CDR3 extends over 13 amino acids. V was shortened by 6 bases and J by 6 bases, with 15 bases between the two germline ends. Germline V CDR1 and CDR2: WSHSY, SAAADI.

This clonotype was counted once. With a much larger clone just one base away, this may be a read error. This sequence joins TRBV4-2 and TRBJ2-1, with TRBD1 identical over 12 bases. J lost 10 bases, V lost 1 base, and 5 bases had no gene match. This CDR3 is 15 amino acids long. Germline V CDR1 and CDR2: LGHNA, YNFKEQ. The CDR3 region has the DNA TGTGCCAGCAGCCAAGTGGGACAGGGGGCGGAGGAGCAGTTCTTC. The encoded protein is CASSQVGQGAEEQFF.

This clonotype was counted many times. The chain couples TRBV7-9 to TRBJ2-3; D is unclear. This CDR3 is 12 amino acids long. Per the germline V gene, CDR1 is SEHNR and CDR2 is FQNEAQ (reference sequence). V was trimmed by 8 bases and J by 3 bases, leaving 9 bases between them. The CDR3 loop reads CASGGRTDTQYF. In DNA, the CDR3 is TGTGCCAGCGGCGGACGGACAGATACGCAGTATTTT.

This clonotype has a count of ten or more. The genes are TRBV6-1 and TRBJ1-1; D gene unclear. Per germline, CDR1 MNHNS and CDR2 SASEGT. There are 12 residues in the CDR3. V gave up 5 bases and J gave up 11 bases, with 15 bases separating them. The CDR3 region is CASSPAGGLAFF. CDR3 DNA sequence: TGTGCCAGCAGTCCCGCGGGAGGGCTTGCTTTCTTT.

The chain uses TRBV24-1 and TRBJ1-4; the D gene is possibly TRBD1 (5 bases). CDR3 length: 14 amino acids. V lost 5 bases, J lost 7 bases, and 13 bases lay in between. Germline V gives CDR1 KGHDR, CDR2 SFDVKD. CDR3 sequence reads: CATSVTAFSEKLFF. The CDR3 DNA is TGTGCCACCAGTGTGACAGCCTTTAGTGAAAAACTGTTTTTT.

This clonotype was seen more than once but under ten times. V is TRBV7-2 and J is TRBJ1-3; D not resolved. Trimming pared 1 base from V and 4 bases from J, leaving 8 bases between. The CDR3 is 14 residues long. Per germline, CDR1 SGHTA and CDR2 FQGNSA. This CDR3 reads CASSLDPLGNTIYF. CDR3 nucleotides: TGTGCCAGCAGCTTAGACCCCCTCGGAAACACCATATATTTT.

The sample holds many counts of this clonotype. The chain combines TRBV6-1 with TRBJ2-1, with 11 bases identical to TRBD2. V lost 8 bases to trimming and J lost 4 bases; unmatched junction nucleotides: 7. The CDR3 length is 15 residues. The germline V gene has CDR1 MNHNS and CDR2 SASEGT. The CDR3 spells CASRLGTSGYNEQFF. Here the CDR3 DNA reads TGTGCCAGCCGCCTAGGGACTAGCGGATACAATGAGCAGTTCTTC.

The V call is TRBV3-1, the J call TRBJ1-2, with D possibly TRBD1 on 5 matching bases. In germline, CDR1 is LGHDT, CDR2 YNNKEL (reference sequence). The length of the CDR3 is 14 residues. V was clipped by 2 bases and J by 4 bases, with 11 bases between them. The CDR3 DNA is TGTGCCAGCAGCCAATTCCGGGGCGTCTATGGCTACACCTTC. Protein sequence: CASSQFRGVYGYTF.

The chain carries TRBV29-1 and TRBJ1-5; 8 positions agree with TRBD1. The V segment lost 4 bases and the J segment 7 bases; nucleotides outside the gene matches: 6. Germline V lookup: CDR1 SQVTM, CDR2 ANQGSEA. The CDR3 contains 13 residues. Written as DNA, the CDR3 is TGCAGCGTTGGAGAGGGGGACAGGCAGCCCCAGCATTTT. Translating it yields CSVGEGDRQPQHF.

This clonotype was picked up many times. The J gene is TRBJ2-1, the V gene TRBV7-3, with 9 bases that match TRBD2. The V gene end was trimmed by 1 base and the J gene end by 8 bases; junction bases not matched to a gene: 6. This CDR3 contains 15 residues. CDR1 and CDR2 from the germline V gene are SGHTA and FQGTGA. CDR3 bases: TGTGCCAGCAGCTTAATCGGCGGGGGGGCCGATGAGCAGTTCTTC. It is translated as CASSLIGGGADEQFF.

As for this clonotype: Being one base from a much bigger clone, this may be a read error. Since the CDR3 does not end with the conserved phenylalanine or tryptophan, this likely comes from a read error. In DNA, the CDR3 is TGTGCCAGCAGTGAACGGCAGGGAGGCTACACCTCC. This translates into CASSERQGGYTS. The rearrangement uses TRBV6-2 or TRBV6-3 and TRBJ1-2; D possibly corresponds to TRBD1 (5 bases). The CDR3 loop spans 12 amino acids. V lost 5 bases to trimming and J lost 8 bases, with 12 bases between them. The germline V gene encodes CDR1 MNHEY and CDR2 SVGEGT.

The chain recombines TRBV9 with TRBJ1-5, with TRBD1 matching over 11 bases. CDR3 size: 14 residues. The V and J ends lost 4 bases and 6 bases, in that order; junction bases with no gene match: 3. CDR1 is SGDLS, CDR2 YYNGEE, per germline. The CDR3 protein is CASSWGQGGQPQHF. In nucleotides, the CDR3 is TGTGCCAGCAGCTGGGGACAGGGGGGTCAGCCCCAGCATTTT.

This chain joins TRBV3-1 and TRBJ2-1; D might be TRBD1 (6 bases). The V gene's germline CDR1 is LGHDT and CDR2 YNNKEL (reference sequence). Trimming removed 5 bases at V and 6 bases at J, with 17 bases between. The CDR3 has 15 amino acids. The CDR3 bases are TGTGCCAGCAGCTCTCAGGGGAATTCAGGCAATGAGCAGTTCTTC. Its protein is CASSSQGNSGNEQFF.

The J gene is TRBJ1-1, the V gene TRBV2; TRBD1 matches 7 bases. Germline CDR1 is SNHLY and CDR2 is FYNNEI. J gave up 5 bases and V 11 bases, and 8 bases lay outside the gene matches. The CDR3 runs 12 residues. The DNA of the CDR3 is TGTGCCGGCATCCAGACAGGGACTGAAGCTTTCTTT. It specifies CAGIQTGTEAFF. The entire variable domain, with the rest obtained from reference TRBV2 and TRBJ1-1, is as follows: EPEVTQTPSHQVTQMGQEVILRCVPISNHLYFYWYRQILGQKVEFLVSFYNNEISEKSEIFDDQFSVERPDGSNFTLKIRSTKLEDSAMYFCAGIQTGTEAFFGQGTRLTVV.

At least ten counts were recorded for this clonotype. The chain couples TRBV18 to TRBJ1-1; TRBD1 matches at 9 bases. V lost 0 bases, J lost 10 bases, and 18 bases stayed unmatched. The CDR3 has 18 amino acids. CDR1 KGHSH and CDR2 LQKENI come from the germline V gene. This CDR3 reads CASSPPPWRTGVNWAAFF. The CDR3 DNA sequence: TGTGCCAGCTCACCACCCCCCTGGCGGACAGGGGTTAACTGGGCAGCTTTCTTT.

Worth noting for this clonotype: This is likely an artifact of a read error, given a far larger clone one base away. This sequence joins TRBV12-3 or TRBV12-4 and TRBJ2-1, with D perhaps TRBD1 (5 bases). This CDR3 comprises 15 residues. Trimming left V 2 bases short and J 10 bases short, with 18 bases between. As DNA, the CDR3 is TGTGCCAGCAGTTTAACGTCAGGGTCCTCCTACGAGCAGTTCTTC. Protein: CASSLTSGSSYEQFF.

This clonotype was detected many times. CDR3 loop: CASSELQGDSPLHF. The CDR3 DNA reads as TGTGCCAGCAGTGAACTCCAGGGTGATTCACCCCTCCACTTT. The V and J genes are TRBV2 and TRBJ1-6; D is perhaps TRBD1 (5 bases). Per the germline V gene, CDR1 is SNHLY and CDR2 is FYNNEI. The CDR3 contains 14 residues. V lost 2 bases, J lost 8 bases, and 10 bases lay in between.

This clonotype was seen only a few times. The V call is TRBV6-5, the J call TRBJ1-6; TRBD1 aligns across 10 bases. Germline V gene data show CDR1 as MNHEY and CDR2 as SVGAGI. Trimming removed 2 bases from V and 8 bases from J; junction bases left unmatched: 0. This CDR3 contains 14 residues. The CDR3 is CASSYGTGDSPLHF. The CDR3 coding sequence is TGTGCCAGCAGTTACGGGACAGGGGATTCACCCCTCCACTTT.

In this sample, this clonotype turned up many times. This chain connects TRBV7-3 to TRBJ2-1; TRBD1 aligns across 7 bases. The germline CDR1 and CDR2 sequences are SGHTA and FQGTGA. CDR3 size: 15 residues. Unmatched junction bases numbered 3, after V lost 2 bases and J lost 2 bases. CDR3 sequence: CASSLGDSAYNEQFF. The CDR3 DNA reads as TGTGCCAGCAGCTTAGGGGACAGCGCCTACAATGAGCAGTTCTTC.

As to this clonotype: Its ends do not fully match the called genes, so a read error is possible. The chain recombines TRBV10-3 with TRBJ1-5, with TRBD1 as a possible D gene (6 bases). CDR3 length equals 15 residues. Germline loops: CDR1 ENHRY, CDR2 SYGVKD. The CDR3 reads CATSDGQSSNQPQHF. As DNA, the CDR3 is TGTGCCACCAGTGATGGACAGAGTAGCAATCAGCCCCAGCATTTT.

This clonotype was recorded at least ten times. In DNA, the CDR3 is TGTGCCAGCAGCCCCCCACGCCAGCGGCCTGAAGCTTTCTTT. It encodes CASSPPRQRPEAFF. The genes are TRBV4-2 and TRBJ1-1; D gene unclear. Germline CDR1 reads LGHNA; CDR2 reads YNFKEQ. V was trimmed by 4 bases and J by 6 bases, leaving 15 bases between them. There are 14 residues in the CDR3.

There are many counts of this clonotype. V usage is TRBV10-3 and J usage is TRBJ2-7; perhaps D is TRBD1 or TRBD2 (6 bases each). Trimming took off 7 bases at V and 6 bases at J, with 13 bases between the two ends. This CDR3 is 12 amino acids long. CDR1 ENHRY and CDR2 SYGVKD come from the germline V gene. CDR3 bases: TGTGCCATCAACGAAGGGGGACTCGAGCAGTACTTC. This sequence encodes CAINEGGLEQYF.

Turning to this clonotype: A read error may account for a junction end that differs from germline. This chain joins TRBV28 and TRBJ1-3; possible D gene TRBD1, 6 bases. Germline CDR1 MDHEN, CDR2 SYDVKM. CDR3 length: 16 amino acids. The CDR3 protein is CVSSLLLGAAGNTIYF. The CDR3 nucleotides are TGTGTCAGCAGTTTACTCCTGGGGGCGGCTGGAAACACCATATATTTT.